This T cell receptor (beta chain) is drawn from a study of T cell clonotyping in hematopoietic cell transplantation. Whole-study results and caveats: Higher Inverse Simpson Index values in graft donor and pretransplant recipient predicted broader posttransplant TCR diversity.

Sequencing was performed with immunoSEQ multiplex PCR; in TCRdb, only in-frame clones are kept and a portion is missing. The sample lists around 25,000 clones, 90% to 97% occurring once. Per the germline V gene, CDR1 is SGHTA and CDR2 is FQGNSA. This CDR3 has 15 amino acids. Between the trimmed V and J ends, which lost 0 bases and 2 bases, there was a span of 11 bases. Note on this clone: Its antigen is undetermined.

The source is a man aged 50 or older in good health. Some clones in this sample may be carry-over from other donors' samples. The sequencing sample was made of peripheral blood mononuclear cells. The V and J genes are TRBV7-2 and TRBJ2-7, with D tentatively TRBD1 (5 bases). CDR3 in amino acids: CASSLAGAGPYEQYF. The CDR3 bases are TGTGCCAGCAGCTTAGCTGGGGCAGGACCCTACGAGCAGTACTTC.